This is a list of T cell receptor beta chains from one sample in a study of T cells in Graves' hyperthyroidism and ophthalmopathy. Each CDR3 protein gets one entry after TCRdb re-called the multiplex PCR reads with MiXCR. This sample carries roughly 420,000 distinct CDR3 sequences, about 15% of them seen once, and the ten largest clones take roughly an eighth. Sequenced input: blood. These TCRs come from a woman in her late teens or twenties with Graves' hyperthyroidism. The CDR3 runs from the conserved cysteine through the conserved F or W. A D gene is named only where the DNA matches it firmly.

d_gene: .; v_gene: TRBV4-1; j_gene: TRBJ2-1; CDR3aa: CASSQSYNSEVDEQFF
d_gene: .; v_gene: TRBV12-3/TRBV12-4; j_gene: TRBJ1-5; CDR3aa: CASKARQVGEPQHF
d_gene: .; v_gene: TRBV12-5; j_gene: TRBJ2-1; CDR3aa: CASGLSKGLATEQFF
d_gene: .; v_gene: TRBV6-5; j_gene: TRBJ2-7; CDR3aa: CASSYSIDGSYEQYF
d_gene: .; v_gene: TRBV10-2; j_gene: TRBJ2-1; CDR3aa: CASSVRLSSYNEQFF
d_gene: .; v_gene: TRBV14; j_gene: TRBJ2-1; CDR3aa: CASSQTPQGYNEQFF
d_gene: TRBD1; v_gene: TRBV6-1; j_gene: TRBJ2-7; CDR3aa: CASATGGEYEQYF
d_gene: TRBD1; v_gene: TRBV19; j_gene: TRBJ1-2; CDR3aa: CASSSEGGYLYGYTF
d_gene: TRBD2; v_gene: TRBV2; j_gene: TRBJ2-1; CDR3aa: CAIVARRSGSDEQFF
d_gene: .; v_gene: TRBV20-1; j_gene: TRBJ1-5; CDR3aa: CSARPARVNQPQHF
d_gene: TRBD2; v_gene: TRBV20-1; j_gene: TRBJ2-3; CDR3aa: CSANGLAGVKTDTQYF
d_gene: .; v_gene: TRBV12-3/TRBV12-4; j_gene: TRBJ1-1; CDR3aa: CASTRSPEAFF
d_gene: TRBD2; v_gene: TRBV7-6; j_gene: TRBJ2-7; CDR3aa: CASSPGTSGRLGYEQYF
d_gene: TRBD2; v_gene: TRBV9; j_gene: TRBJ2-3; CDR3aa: CASSVKAGALTDTQYF
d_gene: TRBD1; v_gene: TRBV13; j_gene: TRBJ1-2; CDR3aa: CASSSETGLNGYTF
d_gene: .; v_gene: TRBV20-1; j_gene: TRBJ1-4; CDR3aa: CSATPKPTLGKLFF
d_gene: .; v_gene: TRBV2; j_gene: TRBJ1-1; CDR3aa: CASRGVGTRNTESFF
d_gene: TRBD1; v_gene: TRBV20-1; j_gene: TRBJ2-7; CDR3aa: CSLTTGGDEQYF
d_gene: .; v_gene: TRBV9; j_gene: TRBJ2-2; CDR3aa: CASSGGGLELFF
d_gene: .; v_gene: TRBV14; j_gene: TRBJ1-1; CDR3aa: CASSQVLPVRSTVMNTEAFF
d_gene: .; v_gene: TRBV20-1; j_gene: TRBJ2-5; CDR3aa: CSAEDREGRETQYF
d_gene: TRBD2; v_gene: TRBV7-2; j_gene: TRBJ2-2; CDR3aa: CASSTEIAGISTGELFF
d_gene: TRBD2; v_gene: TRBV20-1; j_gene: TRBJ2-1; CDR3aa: CSANFGLASDEQFF
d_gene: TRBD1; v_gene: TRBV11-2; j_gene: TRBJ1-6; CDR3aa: CASSPTGQGNNSPLHF
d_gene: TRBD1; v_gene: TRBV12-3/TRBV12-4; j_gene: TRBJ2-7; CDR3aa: CASSASGTDPKQYF
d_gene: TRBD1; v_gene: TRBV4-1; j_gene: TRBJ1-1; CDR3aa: CASSYPGQGTEAFF
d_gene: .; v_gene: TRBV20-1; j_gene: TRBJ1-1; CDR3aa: CSATSVQGSGTEAFF
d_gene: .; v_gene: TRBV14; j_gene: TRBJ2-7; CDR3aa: CASQSRGTEQYF
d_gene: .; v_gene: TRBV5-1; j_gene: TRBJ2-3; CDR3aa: CASSLDVTATDTQYF
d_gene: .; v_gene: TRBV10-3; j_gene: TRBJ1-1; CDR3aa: CAISLGEKGEAFF
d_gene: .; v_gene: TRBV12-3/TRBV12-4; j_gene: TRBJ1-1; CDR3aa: CASSLFVMEAFF
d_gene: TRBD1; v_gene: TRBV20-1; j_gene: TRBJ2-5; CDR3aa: CSARDPGTGVKETQYF
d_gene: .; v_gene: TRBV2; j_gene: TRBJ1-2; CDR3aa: CASSLLRTYSNYGYTF
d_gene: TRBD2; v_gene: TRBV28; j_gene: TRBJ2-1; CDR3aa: CASRAGDPYNEQFF
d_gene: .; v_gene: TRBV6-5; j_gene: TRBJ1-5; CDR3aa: CASSYSPEKPQHF
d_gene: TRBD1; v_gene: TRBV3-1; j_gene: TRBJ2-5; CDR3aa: CASSQETGGSETQYF
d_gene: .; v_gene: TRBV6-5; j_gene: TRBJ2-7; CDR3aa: CASSYRAAHEQYF
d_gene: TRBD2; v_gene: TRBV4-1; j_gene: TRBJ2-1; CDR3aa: CASSQGGGGDEQFF
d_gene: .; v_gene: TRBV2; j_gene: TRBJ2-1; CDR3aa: CASSEASRIQFF
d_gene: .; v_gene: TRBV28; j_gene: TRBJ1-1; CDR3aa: CASRRAGDPGAEAFF
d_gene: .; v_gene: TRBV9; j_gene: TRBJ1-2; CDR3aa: CASSVDSDNYGYTF
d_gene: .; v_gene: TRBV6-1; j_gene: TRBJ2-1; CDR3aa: CASDPRVSYNEQFF
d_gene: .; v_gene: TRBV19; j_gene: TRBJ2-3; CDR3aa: CATEGRTRTDTQYF
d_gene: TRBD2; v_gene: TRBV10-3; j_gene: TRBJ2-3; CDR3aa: CAISNGGVRTQYF
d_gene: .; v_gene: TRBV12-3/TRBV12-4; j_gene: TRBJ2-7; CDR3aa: CASSLGTRGPSSYEQYF
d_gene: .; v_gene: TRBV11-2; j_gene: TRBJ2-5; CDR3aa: CASSLGAQLREETQYF
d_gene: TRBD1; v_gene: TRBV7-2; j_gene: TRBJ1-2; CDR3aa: CASSSTGGYYGYTF
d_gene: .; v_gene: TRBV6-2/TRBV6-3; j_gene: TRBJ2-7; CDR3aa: CASSYRDPSYNEQYF
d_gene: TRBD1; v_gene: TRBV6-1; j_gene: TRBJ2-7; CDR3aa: CASNDPGTGPYEQYF
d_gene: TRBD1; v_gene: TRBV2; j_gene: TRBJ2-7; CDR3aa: CASTTGLMAEQYF
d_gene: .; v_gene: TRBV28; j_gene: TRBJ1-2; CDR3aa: CASRGGLNYGYTF
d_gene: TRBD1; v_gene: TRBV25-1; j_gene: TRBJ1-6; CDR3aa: CASSGQGRVSPLHF
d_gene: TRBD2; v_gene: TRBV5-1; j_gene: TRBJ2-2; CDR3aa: CASSLSAGGTGELFF
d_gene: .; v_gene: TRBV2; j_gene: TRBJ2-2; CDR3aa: CASSETPRGAAGELFF
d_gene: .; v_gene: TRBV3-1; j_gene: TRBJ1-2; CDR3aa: CASSPHSNGYTF